Below, 20 T cell receptor beta chains from the same sample are listed, as sequenced in a study of T-cell memory formation after mild COVID-19. MiXCR, run by TCRdb on the 5' RACE reads, gives a single entry per CDR3 protein. This sample has roughly 400,000 distinct CDR3 sequences; roughly 18% occur once, and the top ten carry about 22%. Sequenced material: PBMCs or a T cell subset sorted from them (not recorded which). Source of these receptors: a man between 18 and 29 years old who had mild COVID-19 (a few samples of this study predate the infection). Cell type and time point are not known.

This clonotype was observed a few times. The genes are TRBV5-1 and TRBJ2-3, with D unclear. Germline V lookup: CDR1 SGHRS, CDR2 YFSETQ. The CDR3 length is 12 residues. Between the trimmed V and J ends, which lost 4 bases and 14 bases, there was a span of 17 bases. In DNA form, the CDR3 reads TGCGCCAGCAGCCGCGAACAACCGGTTCGGTATTTT. Translated, it gives CASSREQPVRYF.

V and J are TRBV18 and TRBJ2-2; no definite D call. CDR1 and CDR2 (germline): KGHSH, LQKENI. V shed 0 bases and J shed 4 bases, with 9 bases lying between them. This CDR3 is built from 15 residues. CDR3 DNA: TGTGCCAGCTCACCACCGGGTTTCAGCACCGGGGAGCTGTTTTTT. Translation gives CASSPPGFSTGELFF.

The chain is built from TRBV4-3 and TRBJ1-1; D is ambiguous. The V gene lost 2 bases and the J gene lost 6 bases, with 13 bases spanning the gap. Germline V CDR1 and CDR2: LGHNA, YSLEER. The CDR3 spans 14 residues. The CDR3 region has the DNA TGCGCCAGCAGCCAAATCGCCGGCGGCCCTGAAGCTTTCTTT. Encoded protein: CASSQIAGGPEAFF.

The chain uses TRBV5-5 and TRBJ2-3; a weak D match, TRBD2 (7 bases). The V gene lost 3 bases and the J gene lost 1 base, with 15 bases spanning the gap. Germline CDR1 reads SGHKS; CDR2 reads YYEKEE (reference sequence). The CDR3 is 16 residues long. The CDR3 region is CASSSRGGTGTDTQYF. The DNA of the CDR3 is TGTGCCAGCAGCTCAAGGGGGGGGACTGGCACAGATACGCAGTATTTT.

This clonotype turned up a few times. The rearrangement links TRBV10-3 to TRBJ1-4; D might be TRBD1 (5 bases). The CDR3 length is 14 residues. V was cut by 3 bases and J by 7 bases, with 12 bases left in between. Germline values: CDR1 ENHRY, CDR2 SYGVKD. The CDR3 spells CAISEVRVGEKLFF. As DNA, the CDR3 is TGTGCCATCAGTGAAGTCAGGGTGGGTGAAAAACTGTTTTTT.

The gene calls are TRBV7-2 and TRBJ2-2, with 7 bases lining up with TRBD2. Losses at the gene ends were 5 bases for V and 0 bases for J; bases not matched to a gene: 6. Germline CDR1 SGHTA, CDR2 FQGNSA. CDR3 length: 16 amino acids. The CDR3 region has the DNA TGTGCCAGCAGCGGACAAGCGGGGTCGAACACCGGGGAGCTGTTTTTT. This encodes CASSGQAGSNTGELFF.

This clonotype has a handful of counts. The chain couples TRBV28 to TRBJ2-7; 9 nucleotides agree with TRBD1. This CDR3 has 13 amino acids. CDR1 and CDR2 from the germline V gene are MDHEN and SYDVKM. J was trimmed by 5 bases and V by 8 bases; bases with no gene match: 7. CDR3 DNA sequence: TGTGCCAGCCGGACAGGGGCAAGGGACGAGCAGTACTTC. Its translation is CASRTGARDEQYF.

The rearrangement links TRBV20-1 to TRBJ1-2; the match to TRBD1 covers 7 bases. J lost 6 bases, V lost 2 bases, and 3 bases had no gene match. CDR1 and CDR2 from the germline V gene are DFQATT and SNEGSKA (reference sequence). CDR3 length: 12 amino acids. The CDR3 loop reads CSARSGQHGYTF. The CDR3 DNA sequence: TGCAGTGCTAGATCGGGACAGCATGGCTACACCTTC.

The chain has TRBV6-5 and TRBJ1-1; maybe TRBD1 (5 bases). The CDR3 totals 15 residues. Germline V gene lookup returns CDR1 MNHEY and CDR2 SVGAGI. The V and J ends lost 2 bases and 4 bases respectively, with 14 bases between them. The chain's CDR3 is CASSYTLGGSTEAFF. DNA of the CDR3: TGTGCCAGCAGTTACACCCTCGGGGGGAGCACTGAAGCTTTCTTT.

This clonotype was seen only a few times. V and J are TRBV2 and TRBJ2-7; 9 nucleotides match TRBD1. The CDR3 runs 14 residues. V shed 5 bases and J 4 bases; nucleotides not matched to a gene: 6. CDR1 SNHLY and CDR2 FYNNEI come from the germline V gene. CDR3: CASSKQGARYEQYF. CDR3 nucleotide sequence: TGTGCCAGCAGTAAACAGGGGGCTCGTTACGAGCAGTACTTC.

CDR3 nucleotide sequence: TGTGCCAGCAACCCGGGGGTGTATTCACCCCTCCACTTT. The encoded protein is CASNPGVYSPLHF. The chain couples TRBV12-3 or TRBV12-4 to TRBJ1-6, with D possibly being TRBD1 (5 bases). The CDR3 is 13 residues long. V shed 7 bases and J shed 8 bases, with 12 bases lying between them.

The V and J genes are TRBV6-2 or TRBV6-3 and TRBJ2-3; 9 nucleotides match TRBD2. CDR3 length: 16 residues. The J segment lost 6 bases and the V segment lost 6 bases, leaving 13 bases of the junction unmatched. Per the germline V gene, CDR1 is MNHEY and CDR2 is SVGEGT. The CDR3 sequence: CASSVGLAFGRDTQYF. CDR3 nucleotide sequence: TGTGCCAGCAGCGTCGGACTAGCGTTCGGACGGGATACGCAGTATTTT.

This clonotype has a handful of counts. This sequence joins TRBV7-2 and TRBJ1-6; TRBD1 might be the D (6 bases). Germline V CDR1 and CDR2: SGHTA, FQGNSA. Trimming pared 5 bases from V and 10 bases from J, leaving 18 bases between. This CDR3 is 15 amino acids long. The CDR3: CASSAYVGGRSPLHF. CDR3 nucleotide sequence: TGTGCCAGCAGCGCTTACGTCGGGGGCCGATCACCCCTCCACTTT.

This clonotype was detected a few times. This rearrangement joins TRBV4-1 to TRBJ1-2; D remains ambiguous. This CDR3 has 15 residues. Trimming cost V 4 bases and J 3 bases, with 15 bases left between them. CDR1 is MGHRA, CDR2 YSYEKL, per germline. In DNA form, the CDR3 reads TGCGCCAGCAGCCCCCGACCGGACGGAGACTATGGCTACACCTTC. As protein: CASSPRPDGDYGYTF.

The chain uses TRBV7-9 and TRBJ2-3; D is perhaps TRBD1 (6 bases). The length of the CDR3 is 15 residues. In germline, CDR1 is SEHNR, CDR2 FQNEAQ (reference sequence). The V end was cut by 3 bases, the J end by 6 bases, with 16 bases between. The CDR3 coding sequence is TGTGCCAGCAGCTTGGATACAGGGTTTAAGGATACGCAGTATTTT. Its protein is CASSLDTGFKDTQYF.

The V and J genes are TRBV7-2 and TRBJ1-2; tentatively, D is TRBD1 (6 bases). Trimming stripped 1 base from V and 2 bases from J, with 11 bases between. Germline CDR1 reads SGHTA; CDR2 reads FQGNSA. This CDR3 region has 15 residues. CDR3 protein: CASSLELGANYGYTF. The CDR3 nucleotides are TGTGCCAGCAGCTTAGAGTTGGGGGCAAACTATGGCTACACCTTC. The variable domain in full, with the rest retrieved from reference TRBV7-2 and TRBJ1-2, is GAGVSQSPSNKVTEKGKDVELRCDPISGHTALYWYRQSLGQGLEFLIYFQGNSAPDKSGLPSDRFSAERTGGSVSTLTIQRTQQEDSAVYLCASSLELGANYGYTFGSGTRLTVV.

The rearrangement links TRBV29-1 to TRBJ1-2, with 11 bases aligning to TRBD1. The V and J ends lost 4 bases and 5 bases, in that order; junction bases with no gene match: 6. The CDR3 is 14 amino acids. Germline V lookup: CDR1 SQVTM, CDR2 ANQGSEA. The CDR3 DNA follows: TGCAGCGTTGTGGGACAGGGGGAAACTTATGGCTACACCTTC. Translating gives CSVVGQGETYGYTF.

This clonotype was recorded many times. The chain couples TRBV4-1 to TRBJ2-1, with D possibly called TRBD1 or TRBD2 (5 bases each). Germline lookup yields CDR1 MGHRA and CDR2 YSYEKL. Trimming removed 1 base from V and 9 bases from J, with 13 bases in between. CDR3 size: 14 residues. For the CDR3, the DNA is TGCGCCAGCAGCCAAGCGGGGCGAGGAGGTGAGCAGTTCTTC. It yields the protein CASSQAGRGGEQFF.

The rearrangement links TRBV3-1 to TRBJ1-1; D remains ambiguous. V lost 1 base, J lost 0 bases, and 9 bases lay in between. This CDR3 has 15 residues. Germline V gene sequence: CDR1 LGHDT, CDR2 YNNKEL (reference sequence). CDR3 sequence: CASSQVRDMNTEAFF. CDR3 bases: TGTGCCAGCAGCCAAGTACGGGATATGAACACTGAAGCTTTCTTT.

V gene TRBV7-2 combines with J gene TRBJ1-2; TRBD1 matches 9 bases. With V trimmed by 3 bases and J by 7 bases, 6 bases remained unmatched. This CDR3 contains 14 residues. Germline-derived CDR1 and CDR2 are SGHTA and FQGNSA. Here the CDR3 reads CASSFTQGAAGYTF. In DNA form, the CDR3 reads TGTGCCAGCAGCTTCACACAGGGGGCCGCTGGCTACACCTTC.